These T cell receptor beta chains were read from a single sample in a study of shared clonotypes between healthy human individuals. The assay was immunoSEQ multiplex PCR, and TCRdb's table has in-frame clones only and misses some. Seen here are 1,500,000 or so clones, roughly 96% observed once, and the top ten hold roughly 1.2%. Sequenced material: naive CD4+ T cells sorted from blood. These receptors came from a man under 40 in good health. CDR3s leave out the opening cysteine and the closing phenylalanine or tryptophan.

cdr3_aa j_call v_call
ASSEARGAGGYT TRBJ1-2 TRBV2
ASSLVSVGSYNEQF TRBJ2-1 TRBV5-1
ATSRDPRFSYYGYT TRBJ1-2 TRBV15
ASSRARGEKLF TRBJ1-4 TRBV6-5
ASTKPGLSYNEQF TRBJ2-1 TRBV5-4
ASSVEVSETGNTIY TRBJ1-3 TRBV9
ASSGRTGIYEQY TRBJ2-7 TRBV19
ASSPTSGRSQETQY TRBJ2-5 TRBV14
ASRYDRENEQF TRBJ2-1 TRBV27
ASSRTTTNEKLF TRBJ1-4 TRBV5-1
ASSPSRAYNEQF TRBJ2-1 TRBV7-8
ASSYSLHMETEAF TRBJ1-1 TRBV6-5
ASSVEPATEQY TRBJ2-7 TRBV9
ASTRDRENTEAF TRBJ1-1 TRBV7-9
ASSLGGSLGTQY TRBJ2-5 TRBV28
ASSLDIGETQY TRBJ2-5 TRBV11-3
ASSTPTRQNMNTEAF TRBJ1-1 TRBV19